This T cell receptor gamma chain appears in the sequencing data of a study of gammadelta T cells in human blood. This clone turned up a few times. The V and J ends lost 3 bases and 6 bases, in that order; junction bases with no gene match: 7. Germline V gene data show CDR1 as GITISATS and CDR2 as ISYDGTV (reference sequence). The CDR3 extends over 14 amino acids. TCRdb reanalysed the RT-PCR reads via CATT. The sample carries around 110 gamma-chain clones, roughly 6.6% recorded once. V and J are TRGV9 and TRGJP1. This TCR derives from a human donor. Material: Vgamma9Vdelta2 gamma-delta T cells from infant blood. The CDR3 is CALWEKDAGWFKIF. CDR3 DNA sequence: TGTGCCTTGTGGGAGAAGGATGCTGGTTGGTTCAAGATATTT.